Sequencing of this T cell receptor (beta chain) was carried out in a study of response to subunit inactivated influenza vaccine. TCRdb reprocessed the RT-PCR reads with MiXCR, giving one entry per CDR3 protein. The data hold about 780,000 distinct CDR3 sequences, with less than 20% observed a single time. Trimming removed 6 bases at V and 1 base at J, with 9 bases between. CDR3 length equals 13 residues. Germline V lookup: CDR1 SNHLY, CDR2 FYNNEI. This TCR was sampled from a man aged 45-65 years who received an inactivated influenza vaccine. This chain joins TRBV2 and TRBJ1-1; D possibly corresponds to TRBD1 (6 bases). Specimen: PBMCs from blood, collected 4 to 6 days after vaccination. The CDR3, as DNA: TGTGCCAGCAGGGGGGGGCCGAACACTGAAGCTTTCTTT. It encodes CASRGGPNTEAFF. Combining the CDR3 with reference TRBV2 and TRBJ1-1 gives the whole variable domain EPEVTQTPSHQVTQMGQEVILRCVPISNHLYFYWYRQILGQKVEFLVSFYNNEISEKSEIFDDQFSVERPDGSNFTLKIRSTKLEDSAMYFCASRGGPNTEAFFGQGTRLTVV.